Listed below are T cell receptor beta chains from one sample, sequenced in a study of T-cell memory formation after mild COVID-19. TCRdb fed the 5' RACE reads into MiXCR, producing one record per CDR3 protein. There are 400,000 to 500,000 distinct CDR3 sequences in the sample; roughly 18% occur only once, and roughly 21% lies in the top ten. Sequences were obtained from PBMCs or a T cell subset sorted from them (not recorded which). These receptors originate from a man between 18 and 35 years old who had mild COVID-19 (a few samples of this study predate the infection). Cell type and time point are not known. Both conserved end residues are part of each CDR3. Fields, in order: clone size, D gene, V gene, J gene, CDR3 DNA, CDR3 protein. A D gene is named only where the DNA matches it firmly. Expanded clones get a size class; other rows say once, few or many, or leave the size out.

>once|TRBD2|TRBV7-2|TRBJ2-1
TGTGCCACCAAGTCGGGGGGAAGCTCCTACAATGAGCAGTTCTTC
CATKSGGSSYNEQFF
>few|-|TRBV7-9|TRBJ2-5
TGTGCCAGCAGACCAAGCGAGGGATGGGGGACCCAGTACTTC
CASRPSEGWGTQYF
>-|-|TRBV6-5|TRBJ1-3
TGTGCCAGCAGTTACTCGAAGGGGCCCTCTGGAAACACCATATATTTT
CASSYSKGPSGNTIYF
>few|-|TRBV12-3/TRBV12-4|TRBJ2-4
TGTGCCAGCAGAGGAATGCCCCGGGACCCATTCCTCCTAAACATTCAGTACTTC
CASRGMPRDPFLLNIQYF
>-|-|TRBV12-3/TRBV12-4|TRBJ1-1
TGTGCCAGCACCATGGGGGGAACGGGTGAAGCTTTCTTT
CASTMGGTGEAFF
>few|TRBD1|TRBV5-8|TRBJ1-2
TGTGCCAGCAGCCTGAGGGACAGGCCAATATCTGGCTACACCTTC
CASSLRDRPISGYTF
>-|-|TRBV20-1|TRBJ1-4
TGCAGTGCTAGAGCCTTCCGGTTTTTGGAAAAACTGTTTTTT
CSARAFRFLEKLFF
>-|TRBD2|TRBV10-1|TRBJ2-3
TGCGCCAGCAGCAACCCGGGGGGTGATTCAGATACGCAGTATTTT
CASSNPGGDSDTQYF
>few|-|TRBV27|TRBJ2-5
TGTGCCAGCAGTTTGGAGGGATCTGGGGAGACCCAGTACTTC
CASSLEGSGETQYF
>-|-|TRBV15|TRBJ2-4
TGTGCCACCAGCCGAGGACAGAGAGGGGACGGGGGCATTCAGTACTTC
CATSRGQRGDGGIQYF
>few|-|TRBV29-1|TRBJ2-3
TGCAGCGTTGAAGGCGGCGCAGATACGCAGTATTTT
CSVEGGADTQYF
>few|-|TRBV29-1|TRBJ2-1
TGCAGCGTTGAAAATGATAGTGACTACAATGAGCAGTTCTTC
CSVENDSDYNEQFF
>many|-|TRBV2|TRBJ1-1
TGTGCCAGCACGGGGATGAACACTGAAGCTTTCTTT
CASTGMNTEAFF
>-|TRBD1|TRBV5-6|TRBJ1-1
TGTGCCAGCAGCTGGGCTATAAGGGGGCGCGGGGACACTGAAGCTTTCTTT
CASSWAIRGRGDTEAFF
>few|-|TRBV6-5|TRBJ1-2
TGTGCCAGCAGTTACTCATTTGGCTATGGCTACACCTTC
CASSYSFGYGYTF
>-|-|TRBV20-1|TRBJ2-7
TGCAGTGCGGGTGACTTCCCCAGAACCTACGAGCAGTACTTC
CSAGDFPRTYEQYF
>few|TRBD2|TRBV5-1|TRBJ2-7
TGCGCCAGCCACCGGGGTAGCGGGGGAAGCGAGCAGTACTTC
CASHRGSGGSEQYF
>few|-|TRBV5-1|TRBJ1-1
TGCGCCAGCAGCTTTGGAGCTTTAAGGAACACTGAAGCTTTCTTT
CASSFGALRNTEAFF
>-|TRBD1|TRBV12-3/TRBV12-4|TRBJ1-4
TGTGCCAGCAGTTCTAACAGGGGGTATGAAAAACTGTTTTTT
CASSSNRGYEKLFF
>-|TRBD1|TRBV7-3|TRBJ1-6
TGTGCCAGCAGCTTAACGGGGGACAGGGGTAATTCACCCCTCCACTTT
CASSLTGDRGNSPLHF
>-|-|TRBV20-1|TRBJ2-3
TGCAGTGCTAGGCAGGGAACCACAGATACGCAGTATTTT
CSARQGTTDTQYF
>-|TRBD2|TRBV5-1|TRBJ2-3
TGCGCCAGCAGCTTGACTGGGACTAGCGGGGGGGCCGTAGATACGCAGTATTTT
CASSLTGTSGGAVDTQYF
>-|-|TRBV29-1|TRBJ2-2
TGCAGCGTTGAAGATTTTGGGTCCGGGGAGCTGTTTTTT
CSVEDFGSGELFF
>few|TRBD1|TRBV5-1|TRBJ2-1
TGCGCCAGCAGCTTCCAGGGGGAGTTCAATGAGCAGTTCTTC
CASSFQGEFNEQFF
>few|-|TRBV7-3|TRBJ2-1
TGTGCCAGCAGCGCCTACAGGGAAAACAATGAGCAGTTCTTC
CASSAYRENNEQFF
>-|-|TRBV29-1|TRBJ1-2
TGCAGCGTTGAGGGGTGGGGAGTTGATGGCTACACCTTC
CSVEGWGVDGYTF
>-|-|TRBV6-6|TRBJ2-7
TGTGCCAGCAGTCCACAGCGGGAGCAGTACTTC
CASSPQREQYF
>few|-|TRBV14|TRBJ2-3
TGTGCCAGCAGCCAAGTGTCAGGGTGGACAGATACGCAGTATTTT
CASSQVSGWTDTQYF
>few|-|TRBV18|TRBJ2-5
TGTGCCAGCTCACCACAGGGGTTTCGGGAGACCCAGTACTTC
CASSPQGFRETQYF
>few|-|TRBV2|TRBJ1-4
TGTGCCAGCAGCATTTTCCCCGTTCAGGGTATCGTTATAGAAAAACTGTTTTTT
CASSIFPVQGIVIEKLFF
>few|-|TRBV6-1|TRBJ1-1
TGTGCCAGCAGGACAGCTGCTGGGAACACTGAAGCTTTCTTT
CASRTAAGNTEAFF
>-|TRBD2|TRBV7-3|TRBJ2-1
TGTGCCAGCAGCCACCCTCTTGGCGGGGGATCAGACAATGAGCAGTTCTTC
CASSHPLGGGSDNEQFF
>-|-|TRBV7-9|TRBJ2-1
TGTGCCAGCAGCGGGTTCGAGCGGCTCTACAATGAGCAGTTCTTC
CASSGFERLYNEQFF
>few|-|TRBV7-9|TRBJ2-2
TGTGCCAGCAGCTTAGCCTCTCCCGGGGAGCTGTTTTTT
CASSLASPGELFF
>-|TRBD1|TRBV9|TRBJ1-2
TGTGCCAGCAGCGTGACAGGGGGTGGCTACACCTTC
CASSVTGGGYTF
>-|TRBD2|TRBV15|TRBJ2-1
TGTGACACCAGCAGAGTAGCGGGGGGCGTATATGAGCAGTTCTTC
CDTSRVAGGVYEQFF
>many|-|TRBV5-1|TRBJ1-4
TGCGCCAGCAGCACGCAGGGTGCAACTAATGAAAAACTGTTTTTT
CASSTQGATNEKLFF
>many|-|TRBV12-3/TRBV12-4|TRBJ2-2
TGTGCCAGCAGTTTATGGGGGGCCGGGGAGCTGTTTTTT
CASSLWGAGELFF
>many|-|TRBV6-5|TRBJ2-5
TGTGCCAGCAGTTACTCGAGTATTCCGAGCGGGCGAGAGACCCAGTACTTC
CASSYSSIPSGRETQYF
>-|TRBD1|TRBV7-8|TRBJ1-5
TGTGCCAGCAGCTTAACCGGACAGGGGGCTGGCCAGCCCCAGCATTTT
CASSLTGQGAGQPQHF
>-|-|TRBV20-1|TRBJ1-5
TGCAGTGCGCGGGTAGGGCGGACACCCTATCAGCCCCAGCATTTT
CSARVGRTPYQPQHF
>-|-|TRBV7-6|TRBJ1-1
TGTGCCAGCAGCCCCCGGGGTCCGAGCACTGAAGCTTTCTTT
CASSPRGPSTEAFF